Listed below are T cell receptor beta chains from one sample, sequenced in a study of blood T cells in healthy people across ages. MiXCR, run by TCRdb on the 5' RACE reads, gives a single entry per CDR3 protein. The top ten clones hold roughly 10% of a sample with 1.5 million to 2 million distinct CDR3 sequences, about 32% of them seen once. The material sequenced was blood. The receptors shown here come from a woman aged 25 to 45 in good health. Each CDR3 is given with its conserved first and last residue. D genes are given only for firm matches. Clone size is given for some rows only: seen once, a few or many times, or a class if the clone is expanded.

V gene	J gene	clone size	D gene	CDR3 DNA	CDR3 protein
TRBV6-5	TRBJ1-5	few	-	TGTGCCAGCACCCGAGGGACCAATCAGCCCCAGCATTTT	CASTRGTNQPQHF
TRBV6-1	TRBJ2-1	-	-	TGTGCCAGCAGCGATCAGGGGGGTGAGCAGTTCTTC	CASSDQGGEQFF
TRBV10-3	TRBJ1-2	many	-	TGTGCCATCAGTACGGGGGACTATGGCTACACCTTC	CAISTGDYGYTF
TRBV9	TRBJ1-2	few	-	TGTGCCAGCAGCGTCCTAGGGGCAGGGGACTATGGCTACACCTTC	CASSVLGAGDYGYTF
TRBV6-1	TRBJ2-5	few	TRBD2	TGTGCCAGCAGCGGGGGCGGGGGGAAAGAGACCCAGTACTTC	CASSGGGGKETQYF
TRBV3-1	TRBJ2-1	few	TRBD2	TGTGCCAGCAGCCGATGGGGAGCGGGGGACTACAATGAGCAGTTCTTC	CASSRWGAGDYNEQFF
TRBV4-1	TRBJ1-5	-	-	TGCGCCAGCAGCGATCCAGGCAATCAGCCCCAGCATTTT	CASSDPGNQPQHF
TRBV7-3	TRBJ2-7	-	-	TGTGCCAGCAGCTCCTCCAGGGGATCGGAGAAGTACTTC	CASSSSRGSEKYF
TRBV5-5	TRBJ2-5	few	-	TGTGCCAGCAGCCACAGCAGTCACCAAGAGACCCAGTACTTC	CASSHSSHQETQYF
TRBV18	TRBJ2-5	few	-	TGTGCCAGCCGACCACAGGGCGCGGGAGAGACCCAGTACTTC	CASRPQGAGETQYF
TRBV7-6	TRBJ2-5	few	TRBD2	TGTGCCAGCAGCTTAGCGGTGGGGACTAGCCCAGAGACCCAGTACTTC	CASSLAVGTSPETQYF
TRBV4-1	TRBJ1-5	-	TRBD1	TGCGCCAGCAGCCAGGGGGACAGAAGCAATCAGCCCCAGCATTTT	CASSQGDRSNQPQHF
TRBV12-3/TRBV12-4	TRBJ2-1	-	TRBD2	TGTGCCAGCAGTCTCGATCCGGGACTAGCCAGTTACAATGAGCAGTTCTTC	CASSLDPGLASYNEQFF
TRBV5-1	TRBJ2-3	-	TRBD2	TGCGCCAGCAGCATGAAGCGGGGGGAGACAGATACGCAGTATTTT	CASSMKRGETDTQYF
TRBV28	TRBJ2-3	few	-	TGTGCCAGCAGCAGAGTCGGACCCAGCACAGATACGCAGTATTTT	CASSRVGPSTDTQYF
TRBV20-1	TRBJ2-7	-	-	TGCAGTGTTCGACCGGGGTGGGGCTACGAGCAGTACTTC	CSVRPGWGYEQYF
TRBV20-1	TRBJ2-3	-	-	TGCAGTGCTAGCATCGCAACAGATACGCAGTATTTT	CSASIATDTQYF
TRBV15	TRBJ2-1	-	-	TGTGCCACCAGCAGGGACACGTTGGGCCACAGTGAGCAGTTCTTC	CATSRDTLGHSEQFF
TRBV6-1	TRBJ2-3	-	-	TGTGCCAGCAGTGAAGGGAGGCCCCCAGATACGCAGTATTTT	CASSEGRPPDTQYF
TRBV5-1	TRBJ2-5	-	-	TGCGCCAGCAGCTTGTCAACGGCGGAGACCCAGTACTTC	CASSLSTAETQYF
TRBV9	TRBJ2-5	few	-	TGTGCCAGCAGCGTATCGGCCCGTCCGAAGGGGCGACAAGAGACCCAGTACTTC	CASSVSARPKGRQETQYF
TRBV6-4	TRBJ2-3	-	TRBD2	TGTGCCGCCAGTGACACTAGCGGGGGGGCCGATACGCAGTATTTT	CAASDTSGGADTQYF
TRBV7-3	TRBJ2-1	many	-	TGTGCCAGCAGCTTAGGGGGTGGGAGAGTGGATGAGCAGTTCTTC	CASSLGGGRVDEQFF
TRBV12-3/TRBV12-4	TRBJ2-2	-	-	TGTGCCAGCAGTTTAAGCACTGTCCCCGGGGAGCTGTTTTTT	CASSLSTVPGELFF
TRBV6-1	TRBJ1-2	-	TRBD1	TGTGCCAGCGGAGAGACAGGGGGACATGGCTACACCTTC	CASGETGGHGYTF
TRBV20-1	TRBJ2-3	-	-	TGCAGTGCGGCCGAGGGGCCTAGCACAGATACGCAGTATTTT	CSAAEGPSTDTQYF
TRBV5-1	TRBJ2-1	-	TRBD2	TGCGCCAGCAGCCCTGGACTAGCGGGAGCCCTATCCTACAATGAGCAGTTCTTC	CASSPGLAGALSYNEQFF
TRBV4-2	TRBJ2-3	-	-	TGTGCCAGCGGGGAACTTCTCGGGGGTGGGGATACGCAGTATTTT	CASGELLGGGDTQYF
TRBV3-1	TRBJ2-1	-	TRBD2	TGTGCCAGCAGCCTAAGGACTAGCGGGAGGGCCAATGAGCAGTTCTTC	CASSLRTSGRANEQFF